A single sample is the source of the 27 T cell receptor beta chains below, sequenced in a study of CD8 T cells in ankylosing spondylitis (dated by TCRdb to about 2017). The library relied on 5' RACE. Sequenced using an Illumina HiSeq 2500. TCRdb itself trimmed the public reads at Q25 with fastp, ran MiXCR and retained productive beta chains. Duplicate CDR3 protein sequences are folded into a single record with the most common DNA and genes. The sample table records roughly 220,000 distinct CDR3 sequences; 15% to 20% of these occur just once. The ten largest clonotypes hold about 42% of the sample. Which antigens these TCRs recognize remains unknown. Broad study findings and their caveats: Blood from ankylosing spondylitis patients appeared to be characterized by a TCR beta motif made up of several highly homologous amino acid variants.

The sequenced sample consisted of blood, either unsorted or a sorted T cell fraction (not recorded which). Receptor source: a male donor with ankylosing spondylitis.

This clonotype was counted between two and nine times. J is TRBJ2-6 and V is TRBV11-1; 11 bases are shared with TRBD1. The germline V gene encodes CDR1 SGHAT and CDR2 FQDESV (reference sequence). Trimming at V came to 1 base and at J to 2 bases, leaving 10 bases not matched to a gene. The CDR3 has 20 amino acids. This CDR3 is CASSLVRVRTGGPGANVLTF. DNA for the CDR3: TGTGCCAGCAGCTTAGTGAGAGTGAGGACAGGGGGCCCTGGGGCCAACGTCCTGACTTTC.

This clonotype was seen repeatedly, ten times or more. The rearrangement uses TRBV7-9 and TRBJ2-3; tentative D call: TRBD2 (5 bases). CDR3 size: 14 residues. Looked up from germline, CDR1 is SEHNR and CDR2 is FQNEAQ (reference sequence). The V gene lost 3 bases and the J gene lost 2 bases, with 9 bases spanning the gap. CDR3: CASSFGRDTDTQYF. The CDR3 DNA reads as TGTGCCAGCAGCTTTGGACGGGACACAGATACGCAGTATTTT.

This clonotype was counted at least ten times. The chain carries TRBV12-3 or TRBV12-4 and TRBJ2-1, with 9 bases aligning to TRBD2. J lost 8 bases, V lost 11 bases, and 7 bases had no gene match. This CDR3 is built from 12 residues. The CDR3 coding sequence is TGTGCCGGGGGACTAGCTTTTGATGAGCAGTTCTTC. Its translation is CAGGLAFDEQFF.

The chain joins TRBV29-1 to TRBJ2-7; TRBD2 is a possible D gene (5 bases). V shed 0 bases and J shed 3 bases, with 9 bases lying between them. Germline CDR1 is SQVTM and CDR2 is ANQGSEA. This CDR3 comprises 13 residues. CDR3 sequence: CSVEDPGYYEQYF. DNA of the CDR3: TGCAGCGTTGAAGATCCGGGGTACTACGAGCAGTACTTC.

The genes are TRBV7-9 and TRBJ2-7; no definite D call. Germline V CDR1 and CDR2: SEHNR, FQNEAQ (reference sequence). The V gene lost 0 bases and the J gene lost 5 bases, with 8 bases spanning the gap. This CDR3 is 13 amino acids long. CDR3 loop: CASSLALSDEQYF. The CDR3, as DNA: TGTGCCAGCAGCTTAGCGCTAAGTGACGAGCAGTACTTC.

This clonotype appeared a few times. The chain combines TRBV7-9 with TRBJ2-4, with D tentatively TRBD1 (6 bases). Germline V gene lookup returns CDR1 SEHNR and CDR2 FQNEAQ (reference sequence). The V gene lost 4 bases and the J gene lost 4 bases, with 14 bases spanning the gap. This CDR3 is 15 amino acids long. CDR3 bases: TGTGCCAGCAGCTCGACACAGGGAACTAAAAACATTCAGTACTTC. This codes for CASSSTQGTKNIQYF.

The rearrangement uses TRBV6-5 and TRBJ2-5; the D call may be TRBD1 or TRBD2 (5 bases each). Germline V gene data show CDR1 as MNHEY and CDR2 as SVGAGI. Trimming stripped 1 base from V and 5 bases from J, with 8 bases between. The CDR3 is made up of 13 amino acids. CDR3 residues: CASSYYGGETQYF. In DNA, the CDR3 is TGTGCCAGCAGTTACTATGGGGGTGAGACCCAGTACTTC.

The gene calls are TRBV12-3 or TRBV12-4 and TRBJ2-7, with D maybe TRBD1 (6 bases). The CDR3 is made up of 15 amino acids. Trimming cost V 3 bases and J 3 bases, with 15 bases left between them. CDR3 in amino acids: CASSFSGVADYEQYF. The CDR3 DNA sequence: TGTGCCAGCAGTTTTTCAGGGGTTGCGGACTACGAGCAGTACTTC.

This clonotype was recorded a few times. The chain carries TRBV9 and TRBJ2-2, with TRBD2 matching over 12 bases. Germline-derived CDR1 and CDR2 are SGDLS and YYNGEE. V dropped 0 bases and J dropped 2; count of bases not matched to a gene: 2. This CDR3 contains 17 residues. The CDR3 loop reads CASSVGLAGENTGELFF. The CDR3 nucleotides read TGTGCCAGCAGCGTAGGACTAGCGGGGGAAAACACCGGGGAGCTGTTTTTT.

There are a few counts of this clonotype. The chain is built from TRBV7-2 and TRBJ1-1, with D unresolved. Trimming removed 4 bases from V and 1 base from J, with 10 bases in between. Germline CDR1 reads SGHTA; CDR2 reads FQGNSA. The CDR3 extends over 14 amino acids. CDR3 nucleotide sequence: TGTGCCAGCAGCTGGAGGACGGAGAACACTGAAGCTTTCTTT. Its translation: CASSWRTENTEAFF.

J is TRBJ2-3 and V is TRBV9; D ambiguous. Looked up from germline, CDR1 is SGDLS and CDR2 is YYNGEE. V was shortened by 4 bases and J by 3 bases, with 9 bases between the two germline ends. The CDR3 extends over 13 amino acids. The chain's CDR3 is CASSPPRTDTQYF. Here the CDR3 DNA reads TGTGCCAGCAGCCCCCCGAGAACAGATACGCAGTATTTT.

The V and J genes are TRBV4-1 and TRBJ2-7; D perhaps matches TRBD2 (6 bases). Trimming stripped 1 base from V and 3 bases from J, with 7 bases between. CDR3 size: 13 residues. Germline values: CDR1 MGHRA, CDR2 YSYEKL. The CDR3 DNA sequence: TGCGCCAGCAGCCAAGGGGACTTCTACGAGCAGTACTTC. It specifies CASSQGDFYEQYF.

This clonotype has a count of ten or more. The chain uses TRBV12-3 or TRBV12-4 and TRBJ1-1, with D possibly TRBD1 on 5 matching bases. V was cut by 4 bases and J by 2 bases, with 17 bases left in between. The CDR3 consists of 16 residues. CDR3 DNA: TGTGCCAGCAGTTCAATGCGCCTAGACAGCAACACTGAAGCTTTCTTT. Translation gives CASSSMRLDSNTEAFF.

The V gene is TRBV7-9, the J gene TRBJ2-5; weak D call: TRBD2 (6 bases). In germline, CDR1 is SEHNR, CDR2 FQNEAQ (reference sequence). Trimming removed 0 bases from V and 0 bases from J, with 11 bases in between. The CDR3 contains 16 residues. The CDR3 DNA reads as TGTGCCAGCAGCTTAGCTGGGGGGATAAACCAAGAGACCCAGTACTTC. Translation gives CASSLAGGINQETQYF.

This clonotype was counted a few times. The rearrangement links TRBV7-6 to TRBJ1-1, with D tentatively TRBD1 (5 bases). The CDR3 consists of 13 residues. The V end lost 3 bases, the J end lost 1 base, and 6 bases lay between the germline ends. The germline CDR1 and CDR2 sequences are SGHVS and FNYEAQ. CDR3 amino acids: CASSFGTNTEAFF. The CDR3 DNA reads TGTGCCAGCAGCTTCGGGACGAACACTGAAGCTTTCTTT.

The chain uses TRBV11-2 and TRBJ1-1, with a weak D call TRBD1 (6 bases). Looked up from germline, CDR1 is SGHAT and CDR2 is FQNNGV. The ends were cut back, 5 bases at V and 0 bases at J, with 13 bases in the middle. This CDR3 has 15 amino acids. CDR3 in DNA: TGTGCCAGCAGCCCCCCCCGGACAGTGAACACTGAAGCTTTCTTT. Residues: CASSPPRTVNTEAFF.

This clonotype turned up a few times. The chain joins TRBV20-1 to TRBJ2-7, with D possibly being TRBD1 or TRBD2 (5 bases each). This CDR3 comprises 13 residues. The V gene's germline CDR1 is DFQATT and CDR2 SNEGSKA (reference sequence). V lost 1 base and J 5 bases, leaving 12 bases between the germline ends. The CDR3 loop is CSARVFGTHEQYF. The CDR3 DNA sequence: TGCAGTGCTAGAGTCTTCGGGACCCACGAGCAGTACTTC.

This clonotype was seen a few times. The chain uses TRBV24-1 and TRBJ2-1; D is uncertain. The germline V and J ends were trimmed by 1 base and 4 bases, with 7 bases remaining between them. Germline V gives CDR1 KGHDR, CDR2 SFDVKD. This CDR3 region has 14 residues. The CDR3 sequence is CATSDFTSYNEQFF. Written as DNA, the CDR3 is TGTGCCACCAGTGATTTCACCAGTTACAATGAGCAGTTCTTC.

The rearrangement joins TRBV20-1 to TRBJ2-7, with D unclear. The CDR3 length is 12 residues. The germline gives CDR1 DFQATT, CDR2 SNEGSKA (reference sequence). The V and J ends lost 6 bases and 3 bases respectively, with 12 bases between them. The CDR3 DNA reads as TGCAGTGCCCTCTACAGAGTCTACGAGCAGTACTTC. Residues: CSALYRVYEQYF.

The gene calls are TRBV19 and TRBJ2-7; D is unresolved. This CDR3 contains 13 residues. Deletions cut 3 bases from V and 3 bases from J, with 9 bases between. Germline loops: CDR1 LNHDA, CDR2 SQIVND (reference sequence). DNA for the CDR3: TGTGCCAGTAGTATTGGGCCCGACTACGAGCAGTACTTC. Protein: CASSIGPDYEQYF.

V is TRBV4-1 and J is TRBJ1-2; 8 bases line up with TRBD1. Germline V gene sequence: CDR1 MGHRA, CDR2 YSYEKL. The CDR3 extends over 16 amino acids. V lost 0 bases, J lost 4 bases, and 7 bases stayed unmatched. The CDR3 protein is CASSQDSARGLYGYTF. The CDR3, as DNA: TGCGCCAGCAGCCAAGATTCGGCCAGGGGGCTCTATGGCTACACCTTC.

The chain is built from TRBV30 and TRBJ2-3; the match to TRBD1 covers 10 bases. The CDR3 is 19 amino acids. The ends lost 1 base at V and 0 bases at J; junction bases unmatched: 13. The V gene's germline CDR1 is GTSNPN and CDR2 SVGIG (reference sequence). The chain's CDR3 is CAWSDWGTGEPLSTDTQYF. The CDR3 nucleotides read TGTGCCTGGAGTGATTGGGGGACAGGGGAGCCCCTTAGCACAGATACGCAGTATTTT.

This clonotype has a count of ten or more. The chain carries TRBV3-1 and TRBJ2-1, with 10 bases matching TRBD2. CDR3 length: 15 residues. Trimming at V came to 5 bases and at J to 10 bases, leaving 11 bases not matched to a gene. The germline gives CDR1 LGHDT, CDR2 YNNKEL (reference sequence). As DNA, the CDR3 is TGTGCCAGCAGCTCTAGGGCTAGCGGGAGTGGCGAGCAGTTCTTC. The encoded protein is CASSSRASGSGEQFF.

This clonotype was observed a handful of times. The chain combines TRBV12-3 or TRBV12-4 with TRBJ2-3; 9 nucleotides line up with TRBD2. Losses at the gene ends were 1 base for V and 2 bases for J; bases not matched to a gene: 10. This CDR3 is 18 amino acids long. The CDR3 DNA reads TGTGCCAGCAGTTTAGGGTGGGCTAGCGGGACCTTCACAGATACGCAGTATTTT. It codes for CASSLGWASGTFTDTQYF.

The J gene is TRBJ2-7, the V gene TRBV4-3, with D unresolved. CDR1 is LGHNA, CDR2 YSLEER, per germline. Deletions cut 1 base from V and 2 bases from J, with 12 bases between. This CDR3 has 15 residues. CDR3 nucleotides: TGCGCCAGCAGCCAAGCGTCCAACCCTACCTACGAGCAGTACTTC. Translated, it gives CASSQASNPTYEQYF.

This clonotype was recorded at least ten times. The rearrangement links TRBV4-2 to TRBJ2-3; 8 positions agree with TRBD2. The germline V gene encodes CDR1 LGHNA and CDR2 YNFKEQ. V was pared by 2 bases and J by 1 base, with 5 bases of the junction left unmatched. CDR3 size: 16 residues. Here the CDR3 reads CASSQWAGGGTDTQYF. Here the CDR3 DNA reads TGTGCCAGCAGCCAATGGGCGGGAGGAGGCACAGATACGCAGTATTTT.

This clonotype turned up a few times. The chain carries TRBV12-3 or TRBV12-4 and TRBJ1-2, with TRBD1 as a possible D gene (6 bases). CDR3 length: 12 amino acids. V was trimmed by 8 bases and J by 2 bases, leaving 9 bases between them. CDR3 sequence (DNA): TGTGCCAGCGCCACAGGGAACTATGGCTACACCTTC. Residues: CASATGNYGYTF.